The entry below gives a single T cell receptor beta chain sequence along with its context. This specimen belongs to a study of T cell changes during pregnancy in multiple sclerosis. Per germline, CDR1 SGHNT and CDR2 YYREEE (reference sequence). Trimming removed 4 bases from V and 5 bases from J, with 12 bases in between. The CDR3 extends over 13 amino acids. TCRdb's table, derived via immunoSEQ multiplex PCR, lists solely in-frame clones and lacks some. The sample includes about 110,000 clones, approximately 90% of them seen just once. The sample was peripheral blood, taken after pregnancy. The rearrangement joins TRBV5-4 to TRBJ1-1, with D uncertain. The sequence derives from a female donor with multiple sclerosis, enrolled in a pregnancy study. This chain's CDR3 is CASSRGQETEAFF. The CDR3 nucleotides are TGTGCCAGCAGCAGAGGGCAGGAAACTGAAGCTTTCTTT.